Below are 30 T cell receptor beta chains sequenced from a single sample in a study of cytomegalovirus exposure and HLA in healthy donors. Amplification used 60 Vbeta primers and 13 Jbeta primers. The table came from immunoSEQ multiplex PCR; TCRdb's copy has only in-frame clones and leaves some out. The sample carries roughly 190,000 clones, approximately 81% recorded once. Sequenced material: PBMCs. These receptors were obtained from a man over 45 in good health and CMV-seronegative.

CDR3 DNA: TGTGCCAGCAGCGTAGGACCCGGGACAGGGAACACCGGGGAGCTGTTTTTT. Translated, it gives CASSVGPGTGNTGELFF. The chain recombines TRBV7-2 with TRBJ2-2; the match to TRBD1 covers 8 bases. The germline V gene encodes CDR1 SGHTA and CDR2 FQGNSA. J was trimmed by 1 base and V by 5 bases; bases with no gene match: 9. This CDR3 region has 17 residues.

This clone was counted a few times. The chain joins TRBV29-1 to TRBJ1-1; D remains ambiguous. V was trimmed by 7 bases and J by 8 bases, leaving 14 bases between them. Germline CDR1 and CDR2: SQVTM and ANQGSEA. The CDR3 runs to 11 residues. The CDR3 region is CSARWAREAFF. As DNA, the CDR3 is TGCAGCGCCAGATGGGCCAGAGAAGCTTTCTTT.

The chain's CDR3 is CASSQDRGSGANVLTF. CDR3 bases: TGCGCCAGCAGCCAAGATAGGGGCTCTGGGGCCAACGTCCTGACTTTC. V gene TRBV4-3 combines with J gene TRBJ2-6; D might be TRBD1 (5 bases). Between the trimmed V and J ends, which lost 0 bases and 0 bases, there was a span of 6 bases. In germline, CDR1 is LGHNA, CDR2 YSLEER. The CDR3 has 16 residues.

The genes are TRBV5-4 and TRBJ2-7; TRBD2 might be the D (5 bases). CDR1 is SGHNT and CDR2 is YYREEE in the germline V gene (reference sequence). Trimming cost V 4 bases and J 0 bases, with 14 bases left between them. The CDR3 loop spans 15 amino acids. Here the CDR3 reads CASSPAVGSSYEQYF. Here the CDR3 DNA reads TGTGCCAGCAGCCCAGCGGTGGGTAGCTCCTACGAGCAGTACTTC.

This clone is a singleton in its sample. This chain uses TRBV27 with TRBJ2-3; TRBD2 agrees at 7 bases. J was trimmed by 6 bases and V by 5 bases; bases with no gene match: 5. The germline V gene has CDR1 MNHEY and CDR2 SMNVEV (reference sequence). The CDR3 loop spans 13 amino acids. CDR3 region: CASSIPGGDTQYF. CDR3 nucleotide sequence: TGTGCCAGCAGTATACCCGGGGGGGATACGCAGTATTTT.

CDR3 DNA: TGCGCCAGCAGCTTGGTGACACCGGCTGAGCAGTTCTTC. The encoded protein is CASSLVTPAEQFF. The chain joins TRBV5-1 to TRBJ2-1; D is undetermined. The CDR3 runs 13 residues. Germline values: CDR1 SGHRS, CDR2 YFSETQ. V lost 0 bases and J 9 bases, leaving 10 bases between the germline ends. Full variable domain (rest looked up from reference TRBV5-1 and TRBJ2-1): KAGVTQTPRYLIKTRGQQVTLSCSPISGHRSVSWYQQTPGQGLQFLFEYFSETQRNKGNFPGRFSGRQFSNSRSEMNVSTLELGDSALYLCASSLVTPAEQFFGPGTRLTVL.

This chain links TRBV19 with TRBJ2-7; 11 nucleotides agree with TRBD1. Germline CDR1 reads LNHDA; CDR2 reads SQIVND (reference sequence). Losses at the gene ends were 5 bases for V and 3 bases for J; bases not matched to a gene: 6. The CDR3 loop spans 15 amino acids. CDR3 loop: CASSDRDRGFYEQYF. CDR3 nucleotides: TGTGCCAGTAGTGACCGGGACAGGGGGTTCTACGAGCAGTACTTC.

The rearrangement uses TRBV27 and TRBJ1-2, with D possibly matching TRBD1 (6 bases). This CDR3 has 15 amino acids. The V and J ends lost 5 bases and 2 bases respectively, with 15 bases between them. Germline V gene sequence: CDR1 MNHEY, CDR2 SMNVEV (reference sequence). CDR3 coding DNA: TGTGCCAGCAGTCCGACCGGGACAAGGAACTATGGCTACACCTTC. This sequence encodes CASSPTGTRNYGYTF.

CDR3 protein: CASSESRDRGAGEQYF. The CDR3 nucleotides read TGTGCCAGCAGTGAATCCCGGGACAGGGGCGCCGGCGAGCAGTACTTC. This chain links TRBV6-1 with TRBJ2-7; 10 bases line up with TRBD1. The junction had 10 bases not matched to a gene; V was cut back by 2 bases and J by 6 bases. Per germline, CDR1 MNHNS and CDR2 SASEGT. This CDR3 has 16 amino acids.

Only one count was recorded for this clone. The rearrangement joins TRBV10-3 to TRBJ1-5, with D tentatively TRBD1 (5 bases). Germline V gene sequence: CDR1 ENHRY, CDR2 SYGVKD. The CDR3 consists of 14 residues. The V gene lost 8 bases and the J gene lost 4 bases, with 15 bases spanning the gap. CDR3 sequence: CAIAAQGQNQPQHF. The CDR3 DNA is TGTGCCATCGCCGCCCAGGGCCAGAATCAGCCCCAGCATTTT.

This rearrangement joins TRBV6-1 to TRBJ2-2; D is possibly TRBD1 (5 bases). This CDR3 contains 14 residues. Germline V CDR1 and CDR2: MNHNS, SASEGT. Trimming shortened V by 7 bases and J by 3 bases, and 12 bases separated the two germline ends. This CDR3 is CASINTQDTGELFF. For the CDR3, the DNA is TGTGCCAGCATTAACACACAGGACACCGGGGAGCTGTTTTTT.

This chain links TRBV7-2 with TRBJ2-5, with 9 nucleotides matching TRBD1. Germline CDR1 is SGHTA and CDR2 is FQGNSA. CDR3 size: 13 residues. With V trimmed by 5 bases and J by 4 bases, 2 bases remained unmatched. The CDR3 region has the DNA TGTGCCAGCAGCCAGGACAGGGGAGAGACCCAGTACTTC. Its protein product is CASSQDRGETQYF.

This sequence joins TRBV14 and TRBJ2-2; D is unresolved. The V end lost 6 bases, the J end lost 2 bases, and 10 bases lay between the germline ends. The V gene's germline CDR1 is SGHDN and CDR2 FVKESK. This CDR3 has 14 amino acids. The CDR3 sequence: CASRYGGNTGELFF. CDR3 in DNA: TGTGCCAGCAGATATGGTGGCAACACCGGGGAGCTGTTTTTT.

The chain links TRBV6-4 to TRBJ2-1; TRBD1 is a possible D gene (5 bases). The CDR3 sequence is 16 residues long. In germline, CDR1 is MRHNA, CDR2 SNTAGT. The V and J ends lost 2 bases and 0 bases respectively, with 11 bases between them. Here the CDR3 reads CASSDTQTVSYNEQFF. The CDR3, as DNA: TGTGCCAGCAGTGACACACAGACAGTCTCCTACAATGAGCAGTTCTTC.

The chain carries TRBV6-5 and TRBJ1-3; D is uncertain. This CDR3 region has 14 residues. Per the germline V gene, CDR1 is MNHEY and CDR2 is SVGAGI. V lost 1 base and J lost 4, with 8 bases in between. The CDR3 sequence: CASSYYGRGNTIYF. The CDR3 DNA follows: TGTGCCAGCAGTTACTACGGGAGAGGAAACACCATATATTTT.

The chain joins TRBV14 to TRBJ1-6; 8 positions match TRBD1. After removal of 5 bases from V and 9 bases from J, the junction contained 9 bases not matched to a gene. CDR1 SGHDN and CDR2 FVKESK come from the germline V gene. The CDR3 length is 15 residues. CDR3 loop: CASSTDRVEGSPLHF. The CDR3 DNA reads TGTGCCAGCAGCACGGACAGGGTTGAAGGTTCACCCCTCCACTTT.

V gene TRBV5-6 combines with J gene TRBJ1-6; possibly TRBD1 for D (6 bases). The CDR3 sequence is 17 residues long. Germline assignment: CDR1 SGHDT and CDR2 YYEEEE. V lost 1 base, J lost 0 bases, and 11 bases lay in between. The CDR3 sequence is CASSLSTGSSYNSPLHF. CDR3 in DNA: TGTGCCAGCAGCTTGTCTACAGGGAGCTCCTATAATTCACCCCTCCACTTT.

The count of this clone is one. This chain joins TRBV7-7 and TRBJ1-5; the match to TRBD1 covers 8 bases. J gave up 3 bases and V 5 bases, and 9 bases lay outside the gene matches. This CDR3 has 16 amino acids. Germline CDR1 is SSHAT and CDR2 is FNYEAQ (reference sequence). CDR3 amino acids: CASSPNDRGYNQPQHF. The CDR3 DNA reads TGTGCCAGCAGCCCCAACGACAGGGGATACAATCAGCCCCAGCATTTT.

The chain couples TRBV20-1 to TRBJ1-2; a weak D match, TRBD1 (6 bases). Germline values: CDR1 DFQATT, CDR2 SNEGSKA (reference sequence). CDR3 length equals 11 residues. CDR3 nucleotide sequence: TGCAGCCTGGCAGGGGTTTATGGCTACACCTTC. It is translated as CSLAGVYGYTF.

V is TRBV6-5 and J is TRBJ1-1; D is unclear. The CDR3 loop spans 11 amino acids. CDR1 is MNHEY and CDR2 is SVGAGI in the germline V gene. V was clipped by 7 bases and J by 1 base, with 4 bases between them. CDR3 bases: TGTGCCAGCACGCGGAACACTGAAGCTTTCTTT. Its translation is CASTRNTEAFF.

The CDR3 sequence is CASRPQGLDEQFF. For the CDR3, the DNA is TGTGCCAGCAGGCCCCAGGGGTTAGATGAGCAGTTCTTC. This chain uses TRBV27 with TRBJ2-1, with D perhaps TRBD1 (6 bases). V was pared by 6 bases and J by 8 bases, with 14 bases between. CDR1 is MNHEY and CDR2 is SMNVEV in the germline V gene (reference sequence). This CDR3 comprises 13 residues.

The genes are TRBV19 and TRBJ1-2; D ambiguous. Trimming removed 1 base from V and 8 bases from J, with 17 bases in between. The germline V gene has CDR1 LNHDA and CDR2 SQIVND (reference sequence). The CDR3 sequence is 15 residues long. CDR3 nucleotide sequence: TGTGCCAGTAGTATAGGAACCCGGTCCATTCGGGGCTACACCTTC. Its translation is CASSIGTRSIRGYTF.

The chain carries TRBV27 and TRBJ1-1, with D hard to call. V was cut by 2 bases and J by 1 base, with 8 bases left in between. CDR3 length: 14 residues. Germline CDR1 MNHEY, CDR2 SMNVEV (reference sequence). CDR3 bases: TGTGCCAGCAGTTTACTCCCGGGGAACACTGAAGCTTTCTTT. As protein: CASSLLPGNTEAFF.

The CDR3 DNA reads TGTGCCAGCAGCCAGGGGTGGAATCAGCCCCAGCATTTT. Protein product: CASSQGWNQPQHF. This chain uses TRBV6-1 with TRBJ1-5; D possibly corresponds to TRBD1 (6 bases). CDR1 and CDR2 (germline): MNHNS, SASEGT. CDR3 size: 13 residues. V shed 6 bases and J shed 4 bases, with 10 bases lying between them.

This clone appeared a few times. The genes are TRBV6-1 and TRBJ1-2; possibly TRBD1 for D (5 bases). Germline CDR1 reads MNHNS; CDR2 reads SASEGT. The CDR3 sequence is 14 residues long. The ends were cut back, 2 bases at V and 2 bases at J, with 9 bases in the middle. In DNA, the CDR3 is TGTGCCAGCAGTGAACTGGGGCGGAACTATGGCTACACCTTC. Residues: CASSELGRNYGYTF.

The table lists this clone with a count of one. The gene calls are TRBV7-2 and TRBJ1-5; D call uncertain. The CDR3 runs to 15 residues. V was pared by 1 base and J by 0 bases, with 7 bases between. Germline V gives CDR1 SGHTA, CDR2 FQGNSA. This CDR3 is CASSLEHYSNQPQHF. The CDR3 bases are TGTGCCAGCAGCTTAGAACATTATAGCAATCAGCCCCAGCATTTT.

The CDR3 coding sequence is TGTGCCAGCAGCTCTGGACTAGCGGGTTTCTACAATGAGCAGTTCTTC. Its translation: CASSSGLAGFYNEQFF. This sequence joins TRBV5-6 and TRBJ2-1, with TRBD2 matching over 11 bases. V lost 3 bases to trimming and J lost 3 bases; unmatched junction nucleotides: 5. Germline V gene lookup returns CDR1 SGHDT and CDR2 YYEEEE. The CDR3 runs 16 residues.

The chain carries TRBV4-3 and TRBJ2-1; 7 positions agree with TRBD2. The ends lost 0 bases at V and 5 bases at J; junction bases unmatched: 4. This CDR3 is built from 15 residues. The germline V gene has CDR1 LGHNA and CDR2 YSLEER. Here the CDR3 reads CASSQESGVHNEQFF. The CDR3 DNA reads TGCGCCAGCAGCCAAGAGAGCGGGGTTCACAATGAGCAGTTCTTC.

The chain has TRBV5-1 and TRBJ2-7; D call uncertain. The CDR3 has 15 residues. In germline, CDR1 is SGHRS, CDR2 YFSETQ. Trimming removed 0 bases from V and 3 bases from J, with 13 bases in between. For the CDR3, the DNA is TGCGCCAGCAGCTTGGAAACTGCTGGCGGCTACGAGCAGTACTTC. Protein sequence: CASSLETAGGYEQYF.

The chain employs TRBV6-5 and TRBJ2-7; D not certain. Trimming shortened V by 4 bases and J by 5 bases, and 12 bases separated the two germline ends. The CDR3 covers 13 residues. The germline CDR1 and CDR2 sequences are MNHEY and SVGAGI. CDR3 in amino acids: CASSFPVPHEQYF. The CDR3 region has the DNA TGTGCCAGCAGTTTCCCGGTTCCCCACGAGCAGTACTTC.